This T cell receptor beta chain was identified in a study of blood T cells in healthy people across ages. Turning to the study itself: About one barcoded beta molecule per two T cells was the capture yield of template switching.

Combining a sample-barcoded 5' primer with a J-beta primer mix, a second PCR ran for roughly 7 to 11 cycles. Carrying 12 random nucleotides, a template-switch adaptor labeled each individual cDNA molecule. Every sample gave at least 3 million paired-end reads containing CDR3. In TCRdb, the 5' RACE reads were re-called with MiXCR into one record per CDR3 protein. The sample consists of 650,000 to 900,000 distinct CDR3 sequences, around 62% of them appearing once. Study findings and constraints: There was a strong correlation between TCR beta diversity and naive T cell percentage.

A remark on this clonotype: Its specificity is not known.

The TCR comes from a man aged 25 to 40 in good health. The sample comprised blood.

The CDR3 DNA is TGTGCCACCAGTGACCAGGGCAACACAGATACGCAGTATTTT. Translation: CATSDQGNTDTQYF. The gene calls are TRBV24-1 and TRBJ2-3, with TRBD1 as a possible D gene (5 bases). Trimming took 4 bases from V and 2 from J, leaving 9 bases between them. The CDR3 spans 14 residues. Looked up from germline, CDR1 is KGHDR and CDR2 is SFDVKD.